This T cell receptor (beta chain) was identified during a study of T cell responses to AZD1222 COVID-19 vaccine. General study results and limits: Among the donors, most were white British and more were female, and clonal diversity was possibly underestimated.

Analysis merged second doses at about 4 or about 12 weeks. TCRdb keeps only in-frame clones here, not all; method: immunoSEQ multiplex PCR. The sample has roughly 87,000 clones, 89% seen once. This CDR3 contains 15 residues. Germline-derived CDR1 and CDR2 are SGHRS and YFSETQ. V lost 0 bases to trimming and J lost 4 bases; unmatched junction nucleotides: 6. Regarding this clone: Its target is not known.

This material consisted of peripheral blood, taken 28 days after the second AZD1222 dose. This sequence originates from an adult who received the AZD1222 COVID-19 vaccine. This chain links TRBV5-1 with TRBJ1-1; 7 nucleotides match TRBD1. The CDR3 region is CASSLEARGSTEAFF. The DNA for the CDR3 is TGCGCCAGCAGCTTGGAGGCCAGGGGGAGCACTGAAGCTTTCTTT.